The entry below gives a single T cell receptor (beta chain) sequence along with its context. Its antigen is not identified. After removal of 6 bases from V and 0 bases from J, the junction contained 4 bases not matched to a gene. CDR1 is SNHLY, CDR2 FYNNEI, per germline. CDR3 size: 14 residues. The data derive from a study of cytomegalovirus exposure and HLA in healthy donors. Across the study: Of around 400 genotyped donors, roughly 81% grouped in the Caucasian-associated ancestry cluster. General study results and limits: Rarity marked most TCR sequences, yet some public TCRs occurred in many donors.

Each donor's status was that of a healthy bone marrow donor. PCR was performed using 60 Vbeta and 13 Jbeta primers. Repertoires were generated with immunoSEQ multiplex PCR, while TCRdb's copy carries only in-frame clones and drops some. Of about 150,000 clones listed, 75% to 85% were seen once; the top ten hold 5% to 6.5%. Input material: PBMCs. This chain links TRBV2 with TRBJ2-7; 8 bases are shared with TRBD1. This receptor was identified in a man aged 45 to 65 in good health and CMV-seropositive. The CDR3 loop reads CASSRTGSSYEQYF. CDR3 nucleotide sequence: TGTGCCAGCAGCCGGACAGGGTCCTCCTACGAGCAGTACTTC.